This TCR beta chain was observed in a study of T cells in Graves' hyperthyroidism and ophthalmopathy. Whole-study findings and limits: Ophthalmopathy onset followed model prediction by a median roughly six months. A model of 13 V-J features distinguished ophthalmopathy from stable hyperthyroidism. Blood also carried most thyroid clonotypes expanded above 0.001.

TCR beta CDR3 sequences were amplified from RNA transcripts. HTBI primers were used for first-round RT-PCR of the TCR CDR3. TCRdb reanalysed the multiplex PCR reads using MiXCR and keeps one entry per CDR3 protein. The data show 480,000 or so distinct CDR3 sequences, 46% seen once. This clonotype showed up many times. The target antigen is unknown. The germline V gene has CDR1 LNHNV and CDR2 YYDKDF (reference sequence). Trimming stripped 4 bases from V and 3 bases from J, with 6 bases between. CDR3 length: 12 amino acids. Sequenced input: peripheral blood or thyroid tissue (not recorded which). The receptor was isolated from an adult woman with Graves' disease, either hyperthyroidism or ophthalmopathy (not recorded which). The J gene is TRBJ1-2, the V gene TRBV15, with D unresolved. The CDR3 region has the DNA TGTGCCACCAGCACAGCTTACTATGGCTACACCTTC. Protein sequence: CATSTAYYGYTF.